The clone carrying this T cell receptor beta chain was seen once. The data derive from a study of control samples from healthy donors and cancer patients. The method was immunoSEQ multiplex PCR; TCRdb's version includes in-frame clones alone and lacks a portion of them. The table lists tens of thousands of clones, roughly 77% of them singletons. Sequencing input: formalin-fixed, paraffin-embedded tissue. This TCR was recovered from a male donor with melanoma.

The CDR3 nucleotides are TGTGCCAGCGGGACAGGGAGAAAGTCTGGAAACACCATATATTTT. This gives the protein CASGTGRKSGNTIYF. V is TRBV9 and J is TRBJ1-3; 9 bases map to TRBD1. Germline V CDR1 and CDR2: SGDLS, YYNGEE. The V and J ends lost 7 bases and 1 base, in that order; junction bases with no gene match: 6. CDR3 length equals 15 residues.